The clone carrying this T cell receptor (beta chain) was picked up one time. CDR3 length: 14 amino acids. Deletions cut 2 bases from V and 3 bases from J, with 12 bases between. CDR1 SGHDT and CDR2 YYEEEE come from the germline V gene. Reverse transcription of extracted RNA yielded cDNA, which provided the sequencing template. Libraries were prepared by immunoSEQ multiplex PCR; TCRdb keeps only in-frame clonotypes and omits some of them. This sample yields around 100,000 clones, of which roughly 55% are seen a single time; 10% to 15% belongs to the top ten. The entry originates in a study of CD8+ T cells in alopecia areata. Noted treatment: oral pan-JAK inhibitor, 5-10 mg twice daily.

This receptor was identified in a human donor with alopecia areata. The J gene is TRBJ2-7, the V gene TRBV5-6; D might be TRBD1 (6 bases). The source material was CD8+ T cells sorted from blood, sampled at week 24, from a patient treated with tofacitinib. The CDR3 nucleotides are TGTGCCAGCAGCTTCACAGGGAAAGACTACGAGCAGTACTTC. This codes for CASSFTGKDYEQYF.